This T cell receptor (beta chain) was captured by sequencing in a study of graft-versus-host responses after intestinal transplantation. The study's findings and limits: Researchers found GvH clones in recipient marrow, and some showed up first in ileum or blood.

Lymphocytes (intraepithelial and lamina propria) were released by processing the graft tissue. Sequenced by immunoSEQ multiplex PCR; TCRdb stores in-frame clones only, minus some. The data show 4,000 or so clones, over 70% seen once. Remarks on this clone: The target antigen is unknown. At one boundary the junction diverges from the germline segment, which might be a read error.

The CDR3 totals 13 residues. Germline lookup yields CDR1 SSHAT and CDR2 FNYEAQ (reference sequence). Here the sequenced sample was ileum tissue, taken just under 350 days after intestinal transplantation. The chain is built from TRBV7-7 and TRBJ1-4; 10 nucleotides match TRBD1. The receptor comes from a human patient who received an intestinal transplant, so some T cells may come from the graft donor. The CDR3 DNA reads TGTGCTAGCAGCCGGGACAGGGGTGAAAAACTGTTTTTT. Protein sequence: CASSRDRGEKLFF.